A single sample gave rise to the 2 T cell receptor beta chains below, sequenced in a study of T cell repertoires in cytomegalovirus infection. TCRdb called the reads again in MiXCR, with one record for every CDR3 protein. This repertoire shows about 300,000 distinct CDR3 sequences, approximately 8.9% found once; its top ten account for 2% to 3%. Sequencing was done on a sample of PBMCs. Receptors originate from a human donor in good health (CMV status not recorded). Some clones in this sample may be carry-over from other donors' samples.

This clonotype was counted at least ten times. The chain links TRBV2 to TRBJ2-5, with D hard to call. V lost 7 bases and J 4 bases, leaving 7 bases between the germline ends. CDR3 length: 11 residues. Germline CDR1 is SNHLY and CDR2 is FYNNEI. CDR3 sequence: CASIRGETQYF. The CDR3 nucleotides are TGTGCCAGCATACGCGGAGAGACCCAGTACTTC.

This clonotype was recorded at least ten times. This rearrangement joins TRBV7-9 to TRBJ1-2, with 9 bases fitting TRBD1. In germline, CDR1 is SEHNR, CDR2 FQNEAQ (reference sequence). V dropped 5 bases and J dropped 7; count of bases not matched to a gene: 5. The CDR3 is 13 residues long. In DNA, the CDR3 is TGTGCCAGCAGCCAAACAGGGGGCGGTGGCTACACCTTC. It specifies CASSQTGGGGYTF.